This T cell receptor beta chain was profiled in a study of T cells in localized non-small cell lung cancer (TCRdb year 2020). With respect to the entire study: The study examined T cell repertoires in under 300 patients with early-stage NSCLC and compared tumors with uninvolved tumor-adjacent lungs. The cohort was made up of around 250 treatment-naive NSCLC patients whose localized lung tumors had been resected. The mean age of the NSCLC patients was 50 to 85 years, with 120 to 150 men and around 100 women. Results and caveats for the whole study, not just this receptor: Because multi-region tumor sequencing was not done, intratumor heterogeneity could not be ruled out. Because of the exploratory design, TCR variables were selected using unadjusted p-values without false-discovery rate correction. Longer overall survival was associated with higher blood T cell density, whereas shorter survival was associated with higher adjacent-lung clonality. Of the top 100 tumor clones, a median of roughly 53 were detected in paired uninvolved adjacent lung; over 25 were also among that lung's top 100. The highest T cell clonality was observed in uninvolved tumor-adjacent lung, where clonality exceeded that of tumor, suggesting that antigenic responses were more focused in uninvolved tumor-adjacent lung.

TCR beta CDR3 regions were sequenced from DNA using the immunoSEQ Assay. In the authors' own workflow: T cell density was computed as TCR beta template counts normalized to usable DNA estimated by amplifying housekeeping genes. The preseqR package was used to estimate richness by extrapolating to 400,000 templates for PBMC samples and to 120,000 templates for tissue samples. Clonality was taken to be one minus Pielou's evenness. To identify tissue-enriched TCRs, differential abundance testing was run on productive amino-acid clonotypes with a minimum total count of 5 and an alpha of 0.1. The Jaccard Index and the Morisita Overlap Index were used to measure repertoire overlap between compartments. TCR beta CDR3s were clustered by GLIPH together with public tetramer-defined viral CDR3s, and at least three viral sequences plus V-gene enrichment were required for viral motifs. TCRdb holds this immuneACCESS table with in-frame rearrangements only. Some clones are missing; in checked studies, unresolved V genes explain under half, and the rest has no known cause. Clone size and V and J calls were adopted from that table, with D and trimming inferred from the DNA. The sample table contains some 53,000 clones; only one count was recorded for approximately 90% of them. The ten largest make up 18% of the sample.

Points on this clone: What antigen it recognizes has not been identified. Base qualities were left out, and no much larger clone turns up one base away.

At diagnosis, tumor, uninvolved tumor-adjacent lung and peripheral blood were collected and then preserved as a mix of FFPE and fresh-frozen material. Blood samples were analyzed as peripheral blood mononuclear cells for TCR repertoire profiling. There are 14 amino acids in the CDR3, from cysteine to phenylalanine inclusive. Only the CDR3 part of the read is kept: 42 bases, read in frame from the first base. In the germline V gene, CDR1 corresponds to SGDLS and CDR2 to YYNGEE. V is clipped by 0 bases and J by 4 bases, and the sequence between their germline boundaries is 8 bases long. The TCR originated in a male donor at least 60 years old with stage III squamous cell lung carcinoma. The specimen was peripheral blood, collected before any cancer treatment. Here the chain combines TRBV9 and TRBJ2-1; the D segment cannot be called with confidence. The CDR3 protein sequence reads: CASSVGTLYNEQFF. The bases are TGTGCCAGCAGCGTAGGGACCCTTTACAATGAGCAGTTCTTC.